Presented here are 15 T cell receptor beta chains from one specimen sequenced in a study of CD8 T cells in Susac syndrome. Reverse transcription of about 0.45 to 1 ug RNA was performed with random hexamers. TCRdb reprocessed the immunoSEQ multiplex PCR reads with MiXCR, giving one entry per CDR3 protein. The sample has some 450,000 distinct CDR3 sequences; more than 70% are singletons. Sequences were obtained from CD8+ T cells from PBMCs. All receptors come from a human donor with multiple sclerosis.

The chain is built from TRBV6-1 and TRBJ1-5, with a weak D call TRBD1 (5 bases). The CDR3 is 14 amino acids. V shed 5 bases and J shed 7 bases, with 15 bases lying between them. CDR1 and CDR2 from the germline V gene are MNHNS and SASEGT. The CDR3 DNA sequence: TGTGCCAGCAGTCTGGGGGTTGGGGGGCAGCCCCAGCATTTT. This sequence encodes CASSLGVGGQPQHF.

V is TRBV6-1 and J is TRBJ2-1; D call uncertain. CDR3 length: 10 residues. V lost 2 bases, J lost 7 bases, and 0 bases lay in between. From germline, CDR1 is MNHNS and CDR2 SASEGT. The CDR3 here is CASSENEQFF. In nucleotides, the CDR3 is TGTGCCAGCAGTGAAAATGAGCAGTTCTTC.

The rearrangement links TRBV20-1 to TRBJ2-7; TRBD2 aligns across 11 bases. CDR1 is DFQATT and CDR2 is SNEGSKA in the germline V gene (reference sequence). The ends lost 1 base at V and 1 base at J; junction bases unmatched: 3. The CDR3 length is 15 residues. CDR3 loop: CSARVWTSGSYEQYF. The CDR3 nucleotides read TGCAGTGCTAGAGTTTGGACTAGCGGGTCCTACGAGCAGTACTTC.

The V gene is TRBV12-3 or TRBV12-4, the J gene TRBJ2-7, with D unclear. The CDR3 covers 13 residues. The V end was cut by 2 bases, the J end by 3 bases, with 8 bases between. Written as DNA, the CDR3 is TGTGCCAGCAGTTTATGGGTTAACTACGAGCAGTACTTC. Amino acid sequence: CASSLWVNYEQYF.

The chain has TRBV27 and TRBJ2-7; 9 bases are shared with TRBD2. Per germline, CDR1 MNHEY and CDR2 SMNVEV (reference sequence). After removal of 3 bases from V and 1 base from J, the junction contained 4 bases not matched to a gene. The CDR3 runs to 15 residues. The CDR3 region has the DNA TGTGCCAGCAGTTTCAGGCGGGAGGGGTCCTACGAGCAGTACTTC. It encodes CASSFRREGSYEQYF.

The gene calls are TRBV28 and TRBJ2-7; TRBD2 is a possible D gene (6 bases). The CDR3 extends over 14 amino acids. Trimming pared 4 bases from V and 0 bases from J, leaving 10 bases between. Germline assignment: CDR1 MDHEN and CDR2 SYDVKM. DNA of the CDR3: TGTGCCAGCAGTTGGGGACTTTCCTCCTACGAGCAGTACTTC. Translation gives CASSWGLSSYEQYF. Complete variable domain (other parts from reference TRBV28 and TRBJ2-7): DVKVTQSSRYLVKRTGEKVFLECVQDMDHENMFWYRQDPGLGLRLIYFSYDVKMKEKGDIPEGYSVSREKKERFSLILESASTNQTSMYLCASSWGLSSYEQYFGPGTRLTVT.

The chain uses TRBV9 and TRBJ2-5, with D unclear. Germline loops: CDR1 SGDLS, CDR2 YYNGEE. Trimming took 0 bases from V and 5 from J, leaving 8 bases between them. The CDR3 consists of 13 residues. The DNA for the CDR3 is TGTGCCAGCAGCGTAGTCCAGTCGGAGACCCAGTACTTC. Its translation: CASSVVQSETQYF.

The chain is built from TRBV11-3 and TRBJ2-7; 9 bases are a match to TRBD2. With V trimmed by 3 bases and J by 3 bases, 3 bases remained unmatched. Germline CDR1 and CDR2: SGHNT and YENEEA. The CDR3 covers 14 residues. CDR3 in amino acids: CASSLSSGDYEQYF. For the CDR3, the DNA is TGTGCCAGCAGCTTGTCTAGCGGGGACTACGAGCAGTACTTC.

The chain is built from TRBV6-5 and TRBJ1-3; D is unresolved. Germline CDR1 reads MNHEY; CDR2 reads SVGAGI. Trimming cost V 2 bases and J 0 bases, with 8 bases left between them. This CDR3 contains 15 residues. The CDR3 nucleotides are TGTGCCAGCAGTTACATGGCGGGCTCTGGAAACACCATATATTTT. This codes for CASSYMAGSGNTIYF.

The J gene is TRBJ2-1, the V gene TRBV27; the D is unclear. This CDR3 has 17 residues. V lost 2 bases and J 3 bases, leaving 17 bases between the germline ends. Germline CDR1 is MNHEY and CDR2 is SMNVEV (reference sequence). CDR3 amino acids: CASSLKMESSLYNEQFF. DNA for the CDR3: TGTGCCAGCAGTTTAAAAATGGAATCGTCCCTCTACAATGAGCAGTTCTTC.

The rearrangement uses TRBV7-9 and TRBJ2-5, with D unclear. The CDR3 covers 13 residues. V gave up 5 bases and J gave up 2 bases, with 9 bases separating them. CDR1 SEHNR and CDR2 FQNEAQ come from the germline V gene (reference sequence). The DNA of the CDR3 is TGTGCCAGCAGCAATGACATACAAGAGACCCAGTACTTC. The encoded protein is CASSNDIQETQYF.

The V call is TRBV7-2, the J call TRBJ2-1; D remains ambiguous. Looked up from germline, CDR1 is SGHTA and CDR2 is FQGNSA. The ends were cut back, 3 bases at V and 5 bases at J, with 11 bases in the middle. This CDR3 comprises 14 residues. CDR3 amino acids: CASSLWVLNNEQFF. Written as DNA, the CDR3 is TGTGCCAGCAGCTTGTGGGTTCTGAACAATGAGCAGTTCTTC.

V and J are TRBV28 and TRBJ2-5, with TRBD1 matching 7 bases. The CDR3 consists of 13 residues. CDR1 and CDR2 (germline): MDHEN, SYDVKM. The V gene end was trimmed by 2 bases and the J gene end by 7 bases; junction bases not matched to a gene: 4. CDR3 bases: TGTGCCAGCAGTTTAGACAGGGCAGGGACCCAGTACTTC. This encodes CASSLDRAGTQYF.

The chain recombines TRBV2 with TRBJ1-1; 9 bases fit TRBD1. The V and J ends lost 5 bases and 4 bases, in that order; junction bases with no gene match: 11. CDR3 length: 16 amino acids. CDR1 SNHLY and CDR2 FYNNEI come from the germline V gene. The CDR3 loop reads CASSPGQGFFPTEAFF. In DNA form, the CDR3 reads TGTGCCAGCAGTCCGGGACAGGGTTTTTTCCCCACTGAAGCTTTCTTT.

The chain has TRBV13 and TRBJ1-4; D not certain. Germline V gene data show CDR1 as PRHDT and CDR2 as FYEKMQ (reference sequence). This CDR3 is 15 amino acids long. Trimming took off 1 base at V and 0 bases at J, with 6 bases between the two ends. This CDR3 is CASSLDGTTNEKLFF. The CDR3 nucleotides are TGTGCCAGCAGCTTAGACGGAACAACTAATGAAAAACTGTTTTTT.